This TCR beta chain came from a study of T cells in women clearing cervical HPV infection. Study information: Donors had HPV16-related CIN3 or worse; 2 had invasive cancer.

There are 16 residues in the CDR3. V was trimmed by 0 bases and J by 4 bases, leaving 14 bases between them. Germline CDR1 is SGHDN and CDR2 is FVKESK. TCRdb's table, derived via immunoSEQ multiplex PCR, lists solely in-frame clones and lacks some. This sample's table reports tens of thousands of clones. Its frequency marks this clone as medium-sized. The CDR3 goes on 3 residues after the read ends, and that part is filled in from the germline J gene. The rearrangement joins TRBV14 to TRBJ2-3; TRBD1 might be the D (5 bases). Sequencing used blood buffy coat. The clonotype originates from a woman between 18 and 75 years old with a cervical HPV16 infection that either progressed to CIN3+ or cleared (not recorded which). CDR3 DNA (partial): TGTGCCAGCAGCCAAGAGACAGAAGTTCAGGCAGATACG. Encoded protein: CASSQETEVQADT. In full, the CDR3 reads CASSQETEVQADTQYF. The whole variable domain, remainder taken from reference TRBV14 and TRBJ2-3, is EAGVTQFPSHSVIEKGQTVTLRCDPISGHDNLYWYRRVMGKEIKFLLHFVKESKQDESGMPNNRFLAERTGGTYSTLKVQPAELEDSGVYFCASSQETEVQADTQYFGPGTRLTVL.